This T cell receptor beta chain was recovered during a study of blood T cell repertoires in COVID-19 (dated by TCRdb to 2019 to 2021). Turning to the overall study: The collaborator samples originated in the United States, Italy and Spain and spanned the acute and convalescent phases of COVID-19. The samples were drawn from two sources: the first 160 participants of the ongoing ImmuneRACE study, and fewer than 1,500 subjects contributed by 6 global collaborators. The repertoires were released in a freely available public database meant as a resource for research on the immune response to SARS-CoV-2. Where available, HLA class I and class II types were obtained from metadata supplied by the sample provider rather than from assay-based typing. Deeply sampled blood TCRbeta repertoires from subjects exposed to, actively infected with, or recovered from COVID-19 were included in the dataset. Sample metadata almost always included a de-identified subject ID, COVID-19 status, age in years and sex. The material from the prospective study consisted of cDNA or gDNA derived from T cells, B-cell-depleted T cells, or PBMCs.

Taken from cysteine to phenylalanine, the CDR3 has 15 residues. CDR3 DNA only is kept here, 45 bases in frame from base 1. Clipping removes 5 bases from V and 2 bases from J, with 5 as the unmatched junction base count. CDR1 SGHDT and CDR2 YYEEEE were looked up in the germline V gene. Turning to this clone: The antigen it recognizes is unknown. Nothing much larger sits one base from this clone, and base qualities are not available.

Points the paper makes about the study in general: How much clinical and demographic metadata was included differed by source and by participant, and the metadata was provided uncurated.

TCRbeta CDR3 regions were amplified from genomic DNA using the immunoSEQ Assay, a bias-controlled multiplex PCR. The study's processing was this. Nucleated cell counts per sample were estimated from amplification of reference gene primers within the assay. Sequence reads were collapsed and filtered to measure the absolute abundance of every unique TCRbeta CDR3 rearrangement. For each sample, productive Simpson clonality was calculated by taking the square root of Simpson's diversity index across productive rearrangements. TCRdb carries this immuneACCESS record with in-frame sequences only. Its versions omit some clonotypes, under half of them owing to an unresolved V gene in the studies checked, with the rest unexplained. V, J and clone size reflect that table, while D and trimming were determined from the DNA. This sample has some 120,000 clones in its table, and around 82% of those were observed once. The ten largest clones add up to under 15% of the sample.

Another Seattle source contributed samples from volunteer blood donors who had recovered from COVID-19. The collaborating institutions used their own protocols to collect whole blood in K2EDTA tubes. For TCRbeta analysis, collaborator samples were shipped as frozen whole blood, as isolated PBMCs, or as DNA extracted from either sample type. The V gene is TRBV5-6 and the J gene is TRBJ2-1, and TRBD2 matches 9 of the central bases. This clonotype was sampled from a woman in her thirties who had recovered from COVID-19. Sequencing input: peripheral blood. The DNA sequence is TGTGCCAGCAGAGGCGGGGGGGCCCCCTACAATGAGCAGTTCTTC. Protein translation: CASRGGGAPYNEQFF.